This T cell receptor (beta chain) was sequenced in a study of blood T cells in healthy people across ages. Findings and caveats of the study: Conclusively comparing naive with antigen-experienced cells was impossible with unsorted PBMCs.

Comments on this clonotype: Its cognate antigen is unknown.

The CDR3 covers 16 residues. V was pared by 0 bases and J by 3 bases, with 7 bases of the junction left unmatched. Germline V gives CDR1 LGHDT, CDR2 YNNKEL (reference sequence). Primers used in a second PCR of about 6 to 11 cycles were a sample-barcoded 5' primer and a J-beta primer mix. CDR3-containing paired-end reads numbering at least 2.5 million came from each sample. One entry per CDR3 protein results from TCRdb running MiXCR on the 5' RACE reads. The data show hundreds of thousands of distinct CDR3 sequences, approximately 25% seen once. These data also featured in a second study, about T cells of mothers and their children. That report adds: Researchers report slightly higher, though non-significant, overlap in related mother-child pairs than in unrelated pairs.

The TCR sequence derives from a boy aged 10-17 years in good health. The chain couples TRBV3-1 to TRBJ2-5; 7 nucleotides match TRBD2. The sequencing sample was made of blood. This CDR3 reads CASSQDLWLAEETQYF. The CDR3 DNA reads as TGTGCCAGCAGCCAAGATCTTTGGCTAGCGGAAGAGACCCAGTACTTC.